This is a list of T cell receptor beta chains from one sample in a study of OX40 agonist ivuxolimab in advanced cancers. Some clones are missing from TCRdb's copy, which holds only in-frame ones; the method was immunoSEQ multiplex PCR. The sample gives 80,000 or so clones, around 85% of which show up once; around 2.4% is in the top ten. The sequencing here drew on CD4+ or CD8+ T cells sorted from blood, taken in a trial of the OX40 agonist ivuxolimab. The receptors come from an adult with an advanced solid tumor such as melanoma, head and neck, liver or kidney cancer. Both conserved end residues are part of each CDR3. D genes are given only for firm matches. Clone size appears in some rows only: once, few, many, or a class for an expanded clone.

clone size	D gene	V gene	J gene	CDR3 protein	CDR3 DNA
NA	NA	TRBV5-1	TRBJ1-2	CASSLDRVNYGYTF	TGCGCCAGCAGCTTGGACAGGGTTAACTATGGCTACACCTTC
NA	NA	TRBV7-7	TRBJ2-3	CASSFQLADTQYF	TGTGCCAGCAGCTTTCAACTTGCAGATACGCAGTATTTT
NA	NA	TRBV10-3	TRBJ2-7	CATRERAYEQYF	TGTGCCACCAGGGAGAGGGCCTACGAGCAGTACTTC
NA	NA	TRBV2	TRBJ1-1	CASSEGGGEAFF	TGTGCCAGCAGTGAGGGGGGGGGTGAAGCTTTCTTT
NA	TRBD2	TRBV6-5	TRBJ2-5	CASRLDGGGAETQYF	TGTGCCAGTAGATTAGATGGCGGGGGGGCGGAGACCCAGTACTTC
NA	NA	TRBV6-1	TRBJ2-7	CASSEAGGAYEQYF	TGTGCCAGCAGTGAAGCGGGGGGAGCCTACGAGCAGTACTTC
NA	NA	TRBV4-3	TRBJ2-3	CASSPSRASTDTQYF	TGCGCCAGCAGCCCCTCCCGGGCTAGCACAGATACGCAGTATTTT
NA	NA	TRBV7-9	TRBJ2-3	CASSDYPIDTDTQYF	TGTGCCAGCAGCGACTATCCGATAGACACAGATACGCAGTATTTT
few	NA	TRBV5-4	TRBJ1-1	CASSLDPGRTEAFF	TGTGCCAGCAGCTTGGATCCAGGTCGGACTGAAGCTTTCTTT
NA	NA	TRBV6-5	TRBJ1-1	CASRHYEAFF	TGTGCCAGCAGACATTATGAAGCTTTCTTT
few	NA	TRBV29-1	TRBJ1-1	CSVQGRGNTEAFF	TGCAGCGTCCAAGGGAGGGGGAACACTGAAGCTTTCTTT
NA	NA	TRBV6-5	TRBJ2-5	CASSPQTGGQETQYF	TGTGCCAGCAGTCCCCAGACAGGCGGGCAAGAGACCCAGTACTTC
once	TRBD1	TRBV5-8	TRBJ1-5	CASSLELGTGGFWPQHF	TGTGCCAGCAGCTTGGAACTCGGGACAGGGGGGTTTTGGCCCCAGCATTTT
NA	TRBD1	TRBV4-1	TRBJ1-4	CASSQAGGSEKLFF	TGCGCCAGCAGCCAAGCAGGGGGTAGCGAAAAACTGTTTTTT
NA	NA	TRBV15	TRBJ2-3	CATSRVRRKDTQYF	TGTGCCACCAGCAGAGTCAGGCGGAAAGATACGCAGTATTTT
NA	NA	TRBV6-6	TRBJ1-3	CASSWASRRNGNTIYF	TGTGCCAGCAGTTGGGCCAGCCGGAGAAATGGAAACACCATATATTTT
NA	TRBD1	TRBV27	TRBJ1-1	CASSYGQGTEAFF	TGTGCCAGCAGTTACGGACAGGGCACTGAAGCTTTCTTT
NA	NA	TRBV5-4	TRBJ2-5	CASSPTVAVETQYF	TGTGCCAGCAGCCCTACCGTAGCGGTGGAGACCCAGTACTTC
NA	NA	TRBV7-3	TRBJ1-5	CASSLRTKEKSNQPQHF	TGTGCCAGCAGCTTAAGAACGAAAGAAAAAAGCAATCAGCCCCAGCATTTT
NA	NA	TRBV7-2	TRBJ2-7	CASSPPMEAGIKGGYEQYF	TGTGCCAGCAGCCCCCCGATGGAGGCGGGGATTAAAGGGGGGTACGAGCAGTACTTC
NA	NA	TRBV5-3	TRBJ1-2	CARSLIRGNGYTF	TGTGCCAGAAGCTTGATTAGGGGTAATGGCTACACCTTC
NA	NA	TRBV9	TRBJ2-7	CASSVSTGNGYEQYF	TGTGCCAGCAGCGTATCAACAGGGAACGGGTACGAGCAGTACTTC
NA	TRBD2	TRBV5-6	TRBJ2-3	CASSSQGLADSSTDTQYF	TGTGCCAGCAGCTCCCAAGGACTAGCGGACTCTAGCACAGATACGCAGTATTTT
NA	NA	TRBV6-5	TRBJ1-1	CASSYSPGQLNTEAFF	TGTGCCAGCAGTTACTCGCCCGGACAGTTGAACACTGAAGCTTTCTTT
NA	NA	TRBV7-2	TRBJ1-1	CASSHRGMNTEAFF	TGTGCCAGCAGCCACCGGGGCATGAACACTGAAGCTTTCTTT
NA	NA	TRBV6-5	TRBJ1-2	CASSPRREGGRVF	TGTGCCAGCAGTCCACGTCGGGAGGGGGGGCGAGTTTTC
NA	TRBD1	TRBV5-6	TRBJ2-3	CASTPTGGASPDTQYF	TGTGCCAGCACCCCGACAGGGGGCGCTTCCCCAGATACGCAGTATTTT
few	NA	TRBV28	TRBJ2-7	CASSLPGRYEQYF	TGTGCCAGCAGTTTGCCAGGGCGGTACGAGCAGTACTTC
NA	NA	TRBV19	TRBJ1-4	CASWGQGPNEKLFF	TGTGCCAGTTGGGGGCAGGGCCCTAATGAAAAACTGTTTTTT
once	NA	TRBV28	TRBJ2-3	CASSPGRPVAQYF	TGTGCCAGCAGTCCCGGCCGCCCTGTAGCGCAGTATTTT
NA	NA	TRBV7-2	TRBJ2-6	CASSFMQGRTSGANVLTF	TGTGCCAGCAGCTTTATGCAGGGACGTACATCTGGGGCCAACGTCCTGACTTTC
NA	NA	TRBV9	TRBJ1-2	CASSVATGGNYGYTF	TGTGCCAGCAGCGTAGCTACGGGGGGTAACTATGGCTACACCTTC
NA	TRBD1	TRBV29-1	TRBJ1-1	CSVGVQGRGVAFF	TGCAGCGTTGGAGTACAGGGGCGTGGTGTAGCTTTCTTT
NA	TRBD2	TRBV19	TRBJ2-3	CASSISLIAGSTDTQYF	TGTGCCAGTAGTATCAGTCTGATAGCGGGTAGCACAGATACGCAGTATTTT
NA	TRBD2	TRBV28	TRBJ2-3	CASSFLSGGPPTDTQYF	TGTGCCAGCAGTTTCCTTAGCGGGGGCCCCCCCACAGATACGCAGTATTTT
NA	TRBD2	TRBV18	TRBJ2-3	CASSPFGTSGEYTQYF	TGTGCCAGCTCACCCTTCGGGACTAGCGGGGAGTATACGCAGTATTTT
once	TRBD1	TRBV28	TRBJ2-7	CASTSSDRAGEQYF	TGTGCCAGCACCTCGTCGGACAGGGCGGGCGAGCAGTACTTC
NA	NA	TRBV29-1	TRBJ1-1	CSVAWTATEAFF	TGCAGCGTCGCATGGACAGCCACTGAAGCTTTCTTT
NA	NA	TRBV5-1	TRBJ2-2	CASSRALDSNTGELFF	TGCGCCAGCAGCCGGGCCCTCGACAGTAACACCGGGGAGCTGTTTTTT
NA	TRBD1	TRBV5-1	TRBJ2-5	CASSPGTGMGMETQYF	TGCGCCAGCAGCCCCGGGACAGGGATGGGGATGGAGACCCAGTACTTC
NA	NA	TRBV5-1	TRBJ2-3	CASSLDGTSTDTQYF	TGCGCCAGCAGCTTGGATGGGACTAGCACAGATACGCAGTATTTT
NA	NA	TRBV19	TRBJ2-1	CASSIGGGRDEQFF	TGTGCCAGTAGTATAGGAGGGGGGCGGGATGAGCAGTTCTTC
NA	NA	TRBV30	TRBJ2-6	CAWSVQLSGANVLTF	TGTGCCTGGAGTGTTCAGCTCTCTGGGGCCAACGTCCTGACTTTC
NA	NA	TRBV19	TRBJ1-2	CASSTITASTVEYGYTF	TGTGCCAGTAGTACGATAACAGCCTCTACAGTTGAGTATGGCTACACCTTC